This TCR beta chain was captured in a study of blood T cells in healthy people across ages. Study-wide points: Older age went with lower TCR beta diversity per million T cells, in a roughly linear way.

Together with a sample-barcoded 5' primer, a J-beta primer mix was included in a second PCR lasting about 6 to 11 cycles. Paired-end reads containing CDR3 totaled no fewer than 2.5 million for each sample. TCRdb re-analysed the 5' RACE reads in MiXCR, keeping a single row per CDR3 protein. The repertoire includes over a million distinct CDR3 sequences, approximately 38% of them detected once, and roughly 7.9% sits in the top ten. Concerning this clonotype itself: No antigen is known for it.

Researchers isolated at least 6 million PBMCs per sample. No fewer than 5.5 micrograms of total RNA were isolated from every sample. CDR1 is SGHTA and CDR2 is FQGNSA in the germline V gene. Trimming removed 2 bases from V and 1 base from J; junction bases left unmatched: 7. This CDR3 region has 17 residues. Sample: blood. The sequence came from a woman younger than 35 in good health. The chain is built from TRBV7-2 and TRBJ2-3; TRBD2 agrees at 9 bases. CDR3 DNA sequence: TGTGCCAGCAGCTTATCCGCGGGAGGGTGGGGCACAGATACGCAGTATTTT. It specifies CASSLSAGGWGTDTQYF.